This T cell receptor (beta chain) was recovered during a study of blood T cell repertoires in COVID-19. The overall study: The United States, Italy and Spain provided the acute and convalescent COVID-19 samples. From T cells, B-cell-depleted T cells, or PBMCs came the material, which was cDNA or gDNA.

As originally analysed: Cell counts per sample came from amplifying reference gene primers. Assay used: immunoSEQ multiplex PCR; TCRdb lists only in-frame clones, some missing. V and J calls plus clone size are reproduced from that table; the DNA served to infer D and trimming. Of about 230,000 clones in the sample, approximately 80% were seen once. Germline-derived CDR1 and CDR2 are MDHEN and SYDVKM. Trimming shortened V by 10 bases and J by 3 bases, and 28 bases separated the two germline ends. This CDR3 is 17 amino acids long. The TCR sequence derives from a woman in her fifties or sixties with acute or convalescent COVID-19. Sequencing was performed on peripheral blood. The gene calls are TRBV28 and TRBJ2-7, with D perhaps given as TRBD1 or TRBD2 (10 bases each). The CDR3: CATRDRGIAGGLYEQYF. In DNA, the CDR3 is TGTGCCACCAGGGACAGGGGTATAGCGGGGGGCCTCTACGAGCAGTACTTC.